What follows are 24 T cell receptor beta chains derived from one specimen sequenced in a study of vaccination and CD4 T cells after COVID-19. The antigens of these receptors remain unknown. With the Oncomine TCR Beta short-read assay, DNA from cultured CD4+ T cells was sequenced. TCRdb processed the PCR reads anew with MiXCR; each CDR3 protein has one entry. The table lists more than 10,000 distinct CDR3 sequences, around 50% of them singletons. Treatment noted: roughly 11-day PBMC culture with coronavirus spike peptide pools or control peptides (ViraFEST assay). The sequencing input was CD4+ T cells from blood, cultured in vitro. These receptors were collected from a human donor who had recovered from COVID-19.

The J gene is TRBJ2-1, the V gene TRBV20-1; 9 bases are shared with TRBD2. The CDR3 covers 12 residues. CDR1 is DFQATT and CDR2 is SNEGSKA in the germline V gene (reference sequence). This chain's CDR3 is CRAASGNNEQFF. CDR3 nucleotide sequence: TGCAGGGCAGCTAGCGGGAACAATGAGCAGTTCTTC.

The CDR3 DNA reads as TGTGCCAGCAGTTACACAGGGGCTAGCAATCAGCCCCAGCATTTT. Residues: CASSYTGASNQPQHF. This rearrangement joins TRBV28 to TRBJ1-5; 7 nucleotides agree with TRBD1. Germline V gene data show CDR1 as MDHEN and CDR2 as SYDVKM. V lost 4 bases to trimming and J lost 0 bases; unmatched junction nucleotides: 3. The CDR3 is 15 residues long.

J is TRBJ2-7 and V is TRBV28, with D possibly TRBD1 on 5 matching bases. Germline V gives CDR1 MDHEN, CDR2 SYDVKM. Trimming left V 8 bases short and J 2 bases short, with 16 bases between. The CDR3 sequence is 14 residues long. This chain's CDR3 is CASSLGVFTYEQYF. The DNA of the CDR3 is TGTGCCAGCTCTTTAGGGGTTTTCACCTACGAGCAGTACTTC.

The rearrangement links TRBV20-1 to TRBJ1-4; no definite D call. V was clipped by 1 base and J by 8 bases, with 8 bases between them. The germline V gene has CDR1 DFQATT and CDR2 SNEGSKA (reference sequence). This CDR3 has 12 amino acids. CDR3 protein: CSARVSSEKLFF. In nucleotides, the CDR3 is TGCAGTGCTAGAGTGTCGTCCGAAAAACTGTTTTTT.

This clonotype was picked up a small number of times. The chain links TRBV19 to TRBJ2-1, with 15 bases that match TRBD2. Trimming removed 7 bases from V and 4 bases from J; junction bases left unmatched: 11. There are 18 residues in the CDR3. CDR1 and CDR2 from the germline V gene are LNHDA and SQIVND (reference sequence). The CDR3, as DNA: TGTGCCAGTACCCCAGGACTAGCGGGAGGGAAACTATACAATGAGCAGTTCTTC. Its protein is CASTPGLAGGKLYNEQFF.

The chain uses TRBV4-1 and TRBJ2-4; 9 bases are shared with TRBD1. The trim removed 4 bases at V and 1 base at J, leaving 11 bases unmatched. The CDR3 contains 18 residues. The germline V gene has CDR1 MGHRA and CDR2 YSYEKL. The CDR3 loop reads CASSLGQGQGEAKNIQYF. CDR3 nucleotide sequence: TGCGCCAGCAGCCTCGGACAGGGGCAAGGGGAGGCCAAAAACATTCAGTACTTC.

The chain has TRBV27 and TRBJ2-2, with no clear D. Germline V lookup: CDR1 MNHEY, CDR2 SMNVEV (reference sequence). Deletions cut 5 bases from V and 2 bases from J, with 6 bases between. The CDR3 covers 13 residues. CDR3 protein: CASSPYNTGELFF. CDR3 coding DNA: TGTGCCAGCAGTCCATACAACACCGGGGAGCTGTTTTTT.

The chain's CDR3 is CASSQPGRELFF. CDR3 coding DNA: TGCGCCAGCAGCCAGCCCGGGCGGGAACTGTTTTTT. The chain has TRBV4-1 and TRBJ1-4; D is uncertain. The ends were cut back, 3 bases at V and 12 bases at J, with 11 bases in the middle. The V gene's germline CDR1 is MGHRA and CDR2 YSYEKL. The CDR3 runs to 12 residues.

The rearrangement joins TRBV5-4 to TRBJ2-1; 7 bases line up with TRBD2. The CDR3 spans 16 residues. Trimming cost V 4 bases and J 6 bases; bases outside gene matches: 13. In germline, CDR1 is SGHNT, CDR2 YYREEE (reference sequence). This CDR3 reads CASSGGGRRSLNEQFF. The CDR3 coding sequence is TGTGCCAGCAGCGGGGGAGGGAGGAGAAGCCTCAATGAGCAGTTCTTC.

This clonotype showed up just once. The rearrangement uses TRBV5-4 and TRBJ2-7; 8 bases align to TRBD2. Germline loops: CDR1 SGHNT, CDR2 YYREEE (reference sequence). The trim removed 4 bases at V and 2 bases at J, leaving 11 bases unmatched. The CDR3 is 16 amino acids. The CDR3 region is CASSPGGGRTTYEQYF. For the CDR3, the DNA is TGTGCCAGCAGCCCCGGCGGGGGGCGAACCACCTACGAGCAGTACTTC.

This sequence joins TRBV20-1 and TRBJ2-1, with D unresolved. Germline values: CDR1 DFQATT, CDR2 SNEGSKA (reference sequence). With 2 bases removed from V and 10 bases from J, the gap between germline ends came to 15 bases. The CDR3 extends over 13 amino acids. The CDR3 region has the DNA TGCAGTGCTAGAACGCTAGGTCTTGGAGAGCAGTTCTTC. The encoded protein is CSARTLGLGEQFF.

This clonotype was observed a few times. The CDR3: CSARVRDKTYEQYF. The CDR3, as DNA: TGCAGTGCTAGAGTTCGGGACAAGACCTACGAGCAGTACTTC. The chain uses TRBV20-1 and TRBJ2-7; D possibly corresponds to TRBD1 (6 bases). The V and J ends lost 1 base and 2 bases respectively, with 12 bases between them. This CDR3 comprises 14 residues. Germline CDR1 reads DFQATT; CDR2 reads SNEGSKA (reference sequence).

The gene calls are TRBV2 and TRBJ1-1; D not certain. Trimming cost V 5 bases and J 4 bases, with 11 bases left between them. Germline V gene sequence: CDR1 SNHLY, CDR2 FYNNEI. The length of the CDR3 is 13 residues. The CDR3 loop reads CASSRREVTEAFF. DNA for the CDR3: TGTGCCAGCAGTAGAAGAGAGGTCACTGAAGCTTTCTTT.

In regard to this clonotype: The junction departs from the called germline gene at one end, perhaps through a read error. The CDR3 loop is CSALSRPLSANTIYF. The DNA of the CDR3 is TGCAGTGCTTTATCAAGACCCCTTTCTGCAAACACCATATATTTT. The gene calls are TRBV20-1 and TRBJ1-3; no clear D. This CDR3 spans 15 amino acids. CDR1 is DFQATT, CDR2 SNEGSKA, per germline (reference sequence).

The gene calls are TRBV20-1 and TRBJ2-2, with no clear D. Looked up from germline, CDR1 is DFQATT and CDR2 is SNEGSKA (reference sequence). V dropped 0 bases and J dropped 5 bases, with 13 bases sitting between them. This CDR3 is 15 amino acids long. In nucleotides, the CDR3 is TGCAGTGCTAGAGAGCTTAGACGGCAAACCGGGGAGCTGTTTTTT. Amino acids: CSARELRRQTGELFF.

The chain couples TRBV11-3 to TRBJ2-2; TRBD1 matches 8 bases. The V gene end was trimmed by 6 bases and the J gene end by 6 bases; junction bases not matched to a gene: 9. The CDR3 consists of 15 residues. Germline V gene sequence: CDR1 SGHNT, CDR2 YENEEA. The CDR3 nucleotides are TGTGCCAGCAGTAGCAGGACAGGGAAGGCCGGGGAGCTGTTTTTT. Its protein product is CASSSRTGKAGELFF. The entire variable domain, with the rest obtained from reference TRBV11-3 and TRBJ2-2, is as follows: EAGVVQSPRYKIIEKKQPVAFWCNPISGHNTLYWYLQNLGQGPELLIRYENEEAVDDSQLPKDRFSAERLKGVDSTLKIQPAELGDSAVYLCASSSRTGKAGELFFGEGSRLTVL.

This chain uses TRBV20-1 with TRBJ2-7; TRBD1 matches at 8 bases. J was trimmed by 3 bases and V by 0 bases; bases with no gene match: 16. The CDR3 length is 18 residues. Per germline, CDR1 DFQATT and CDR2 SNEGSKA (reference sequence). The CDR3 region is CSARDEIPRTGTNYEQYF. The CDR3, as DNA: TGCAGTGCTAGAGACGAAATACCCAGGACAGGGACGAACTACGAGCAGTACTTC.

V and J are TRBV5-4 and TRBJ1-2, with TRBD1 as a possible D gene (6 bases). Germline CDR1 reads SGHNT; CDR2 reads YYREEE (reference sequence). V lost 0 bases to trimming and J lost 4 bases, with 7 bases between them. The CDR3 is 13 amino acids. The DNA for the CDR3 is TGTGCCAGCAGCTTGGAAGGGGGCTATGGCTACACCTTC. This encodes CASSLEGGYGYTF.

The CDR3 sequence is CSRTGPDNEKLFF. CDR3 in DNA: TGCAGTCGGACCGGGCCAGATAATGAAAAACTGTTTTTT. This chain uses TRBV20-1 with TRBJ1-4; no clear D gene. V lost 8 bases and J 4 bases, leaving 14 bases between the germline ends. Looked up from germline, CDR1 is DFQATT and CDR2 is SNEGSKA (reference sequence). This CDR3 is 13 amino acids long.

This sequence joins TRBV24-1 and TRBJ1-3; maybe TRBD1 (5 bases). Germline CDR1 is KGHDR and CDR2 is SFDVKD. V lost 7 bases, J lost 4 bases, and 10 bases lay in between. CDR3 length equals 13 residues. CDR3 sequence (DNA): TGTGCCACCAGCTCGACAGTCGGAAACACCATATATTTT. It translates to CATSSTVGNTIYF.

DNA of the CDR3: TGTGCCAGCAGCTTGATTCGGGGATCGAATGAGCAGTTCTTC. Translated: CASSLIRGSNEQFF. This chain connects TRBV7-2 to TRBJ2-1; maybe TRBD2 (5 bases). The CDR3 sequence is 14 residues long. The germline V gene encodes CDR1 SGHTA and CDR2 FQGNSA. V was cut by 3 bases and J by 7 bases, with 13 bases left in between.

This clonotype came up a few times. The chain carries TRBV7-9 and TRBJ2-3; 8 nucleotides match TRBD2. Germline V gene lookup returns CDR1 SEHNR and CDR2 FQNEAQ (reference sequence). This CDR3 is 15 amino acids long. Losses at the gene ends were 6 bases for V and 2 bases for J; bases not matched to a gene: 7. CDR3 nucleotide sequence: TGTGCCAGCAGACGGGGACTAGAGAACACAGATACGCAGTATTTT. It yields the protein CASRRGLENTDTQYF.

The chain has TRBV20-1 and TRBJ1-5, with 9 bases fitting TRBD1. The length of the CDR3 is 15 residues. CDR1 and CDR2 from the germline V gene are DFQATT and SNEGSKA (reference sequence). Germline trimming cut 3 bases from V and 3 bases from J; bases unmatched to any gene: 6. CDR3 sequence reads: CSASGDRGYNQPQHF. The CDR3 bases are TGCAGTGCTAGTGGTGACAGGGGGTACAATCAGCCCCAGCATTTT.

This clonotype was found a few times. The CDR3 region has the DNA TGTGCCTGGAAGGTTGGGCACACGGGGAGTCAGCCCCAGCATTTT. This encodes CAWKVGHTGSQPQHF. The chain recombines TRBV30 with TRBJ1-5; D is undetermined. V was clipped by 4 bases and J by 6 bases, with 19 bases between them. Germline assignment: CDR1 GTSNPN and CDR2 SVGIG (reference sequence). This CDR3 is built from 15 residues.